The 25 T cell receptor beta chains listed next were all sequenced from one sample in a study of technical replicates of blood from a handful of donors. Sequencing was performed with immunoSEQ multiplex PCR; in TCRdb, only in-frame clones are kept and a portion is missing. This table holds 83,000 or so clones, roughly nine tenths found once. Sequencing was carried out using T cells isolated from PBMCs. The receptor source for this set is a human donor in good health.

The V gene is TRBV2, the J gene TRBJ2-2; TRBD1 matches at 9 bases. V was pared by 7 bases and J by 7 bases, with 10 bases of the junction left unmatched. From germline, CDR1 is SNHLY and CDR2 FYNNEI. CDR3 length: 15 residues. The CDR3 DNA is TGTGCCAGCATCCCAACGACAGGGGGGATCGGGGAGCTGTTTTTT. Its protein product is CASIPTTGGIGELFF.

The V and J genes are TRBV5-4 and TRBJ1-3; 7 positions match TRBD1. V gave up 0 bases and J gave up 4 bases; unmatched junction bases: 4. The CDR3 is 15 residues long. Germline-derived CDR1 and CDR2 are SGHNT and YYREEE (reference sequence). The CDR3 sequence is CASSLGQGPGNTIYF. In DNA form, the CDR3 reads TGTGCCAGCAGCTTGGGACAGGGACCCGGAAACACCATATATTTT.

J is TRBJ2-1 and V is TRBV5-5; D is perhaps TRBD2 (7 bases). The CDR3 runs 17 residues. Deletions cut 2 bases from V and 2 bases from J, with 17 bases between. Germline V gene sequence: CDR1 SGHKS, CDR2 YYEKEE (reference sequence). CDR3 sequence reads: CASSFFTGRGAYNEQFF. CDR3 nucleotide sequence: TGTGCCAGCAGCTTCTTTACAGGGAGGGGGGCCTACAATGAGCAGTTCTTC. Together with reference TRBV5-5 and TRBJ2-1, the CDR3 gives the full variable domain: DAGVTQSPTHLIKTRGQQVTLRCSPISGHKSVSWYQQVLGQGPQFIFQYYEKEERGRGNFPDRFSARQFPNYSSELNVNALLLGDSALYLCASSFFTGRGAYNEQFFGPGTRLTVL.

This chain joins TRBV10-3 and TRBJ2-3; perhaps TRBD2 as D (6 bases). From germline, CDR1 is ENHRY and CDR2 SYGVKD. The CDR3 covers 15 residues. V lost 6 bases and J lost 6, with 19 bases in between. CDR3 coding DNA: TGTGCCATCAGAGTAGGGACTTCGTATTCGGATACGCAGTATTTT. Its translation: CAIRVGTSYSDTQYF.

This CDR3 reads CASRKRTGDATKSQFF. DNA for the CDR3: TGTGCCAGCAGAAAAAGGACAGGGGACGCTACCAAATCTCAGTTCTTC. The gene calls are TRBV13 and TRBJ2-1, with 9 bases fitting TRBD1. The CDR3 is 16 residues long. Germline values: CDR1 PRHDT, CDR2 FYEKMQ (reference sequence). V was pared by 6 bases and J by 13 bases, with 19 bases of the junction left unmatched. The whole variable domain, filled in from reference TRBV13 and TRBJ2-1, reads AAGVIQSPRHLIKEKRETATLKCYPIPRHDTVYWYQQGPGQDPQFLISFYEKMQSDKGSIPDRFSAQQFSDYHSELNMSSLELGDSALYFCASRKRTGDATKSQFFGPGTRLTVL.

The chain joins TRBV28 to TRBJ1-5; maybe TRBD1 (6 bases). The V end was cut by 8 bases, the J end by 6 bases, with 17 bases between. The germline V gene has CDR1 MDHEN and CDR2 SYDVKM. The CDR3 totals 14 residues. Written as DNA, the CDR3 is TGTGCCAGCTTAAGTGCAGGGGCGGCTCAGCCCCAGCATTTT. Translating gives CASLSAGAAQPQHF.

The gene calls are TRBV5-1 and TRBJ1-2; D is uncertain. Between the trimmed V and J ends, which lost 1 base and 2 bases, there was a span of 12 bases. The CDR3 has 15 amino acids. Per germline, CDR1 SGHRS and CDR2 YFSETQ. The DNA for the CDR3 is TGCGCCAGCAGCTTGTTTACAGCAACCAACTATGGCTACACCTTC. Protein: CASSLFTATNYGYTF.

In DNA form, the CDR3 reads TGTGCCAGCACAGACACCGGGACAGGGTCTGGAAACACCATATATTTT. It specifies CASTDTGTGSGNTIYF. J is TRBJ1-3 and V is TRBV7-9, with TRBD1 matching 9 bases. V shed 7 bases, J shed 1 base, and the junction held 8 bases outside the gene matches. Looked up from germline, CDR1 is SEHNR and CDR2 is FQNEAQ (reference sequence). The CDR3 runs to 16 residues.

The chain couples TRBV19 to TRBJ1-2; 8 bases agree with TRBD1. V dropped 5 bases and J dropped 1; count of bases not matched to a gene: 6. The CDR3 contains 15 residues. Germline-derived CDR1 and CDR2 are LNHDA and SQIVND (reference sequence). The CDR3 sequence: CASSVQGALNYGYTF. The CDR3 DNA is TGTGCCAGTAGTGTTCAGGGGGCCCTTAACTATGGCTACACCTTC.

The chain carries TRBV28 and TRBJ1-5, with D hard to call. V lost 1 base and J lost 0, with 4 bases in between. CDR3 length equals 14 residues. From germline, CDR1 is MDHEN and CDR2 SYDVKM. CDR3 loop: CASSLFISNQPQHF. In nucleotides, the CDR3 is TGTGCCAGCAGTTTATTCATTAGCAATCAGCCCCAGCATTTT.

The chain combines TRBV6-5 with TRBJ2-5; 7 positions match TRBD2. The CDR3 is 15 residues long. From germline, CDR1 is MNHEY and CDR2 SVGAGI. J was trimmed by 3 bases and V by 0 bases; bases with no gene match: 4. CDR3 in DNA: TGTGCCAGCAGTTACTCAATAAGCGGGAAAGAGACCCAGTACTTC. Its translation is CASSYSISGKETQYF.

The V and J genes are TRBV4-2 and TRBJ1-5; 11 positions match TRBD1. In germline, CDR1 is LGHNA, CDR2 YNFKEQ. V dropped 0 bases and J dropped 2; count of bases not matched to a gene: 0. The CDR3 is 16 amino acids. CDR3: CASSQEGQGGNQPQHF. The CDR3 coding sequence is TGTGCCAGCAGCCAAGAGGGACAGGGGGGCAATCAGCCCCAGCATTTT.

The rearrangement uses TRBV5-6 and TRBJ1-2; D is uncertain. CDR3 length: 13 amino acids. Germline V gene sequence: CDR1 SGHDT, CDR2 YYEEEE. V was trimmed by 4 bases and J by 1 base, leaving 8 bases between them. The CDR3 loop is CASSPGDNYGYTF. The CDR3 DNA reads as TGTGCCAGCAGCCCTGGAGATAACTATGGCTACACCTTC.

J is TRBJ1-1 and V is TRBV6-5; TRBD1 aligns across 9 bases. Germline V CDR1 and CDR2: MNHEY, SVGAGI. The CDR3 runs to 14 residues. J was trimmed by 5 bases and V by 4 bases; bases with no gene match: 5. The CDR3 DNA sequence: TGTGCCAGCAGTTCAACAGGGGGCTGGACTGAAGCTTTCTTT. As protein: CASSSTGGWTEAFF.

This clone was observed a single time. V usage is TRBV11-2 and J usage is TRBJ2-5; no firm D call. This CDR3 is built from 13 residues. V was cut by 1 base and J by 5 bases, with 8 bases left in between. The V gene's germline CDR1 is SGHAT and CDR2 FQNNGV. In nucleotides, the CDR3 is TGTGCCAGCAGCTTAGGAGTGGGCGAGACCCAGTACTTC. It translates to CASSLGVGETQYF.

The V gene is TRBV11-2, the J gene TRBJ2-5; 11 bases align to TRBD2. From germline, CDR1 is SGHAT and CDR2 FQNNGV. The CDR3 spans 16 residues. Losses at the gene ends were 0 bases for V and 4 bases for J; bases not matched to a gene: 4. The CDR3 spells CASSLEASGRPETQYF. The CDR3 nucleotides are TGTGCCAGCAGCTTAGAGGCTAGCGGGAGGCCAGAGACCCAGTACTTC.

J is TRBJ1-1 and V is TRBV4-1; 12 bases fit TRBD1. V trimming: 5 bases; J trimming: 5 bases; junction bases outside the gene matches: 9. CDR1 and CDR2 (germline): MGHRA, YSYEKL. The CDR3 is made up of 16 amino acids. This chain's CDR3 is CASSTPGQGARTEAFF. The CDR3, as DNA: TGCGCCAGCAGCACCCCGGGACAGGGGGCGCGAACTGAAGCTTTCTTT.

The chain links TRBV5-1 to TRBJ2-5; 9 nucleotides line up with TRBD2. The germline gives CDR1 SGHRS, CDR2 YFSETQ. Trimming at V came to 6 bases and at J to 1 base, leaving 4 bases not matched to a gene. This CDR3 comprises 14 residues. CDR3 nucleotide sequence: TGCGCCAGCACCCTACTAGCGGGCCAAGAGACCCAGTACTTC. Translation gives CASTLLAGQETQYF.

The chain recombines TRBV25-1 with TRBJ2-1; the D gene is possibly TRBD2 (6 bases). Germline V gene sequence: CDR1 MGHDK, CDR2 SYGVNS. Trimming took 5 bases from V and 7 from J, leaving 15 bases between them. This CDR3 comprises 14 residues. CDR3 bases: TGTGCCAGCAGTCTTAGCGGACTCACGAATGAGCAGTTCTTC. Translating it yields CASSLSGLTNEQFF.

The chain carries TRBV6-1 and TRBJ2-3, with TRBD1 identical over 8 bases. J was trimmed by 4 bases and V by 10 bases; bases with no gene match: 4. CDR1 is MNHNS, CDR2 SASEGT, per germline. The length of the CDR3 is 12 residues. The CDR3 DNA reads as TGTGCCACCCACAGGGGGGCAGATACGCAGTATTTT. Translating gives CATHRGADTQYF.

The chain carries TRBV5-1 and TRBJ1-4; no clear D. V was trimmed by 0 bases and J by 5 bases, leaving 5 bases between them. This CDR3 comprises 13 residues. Germline V gene sequence: CDR1 SGHRS, CDR2 YFSETQ. The CDR3 bases are TGCGCCAGCAGCTTGGAAGAGAATGAAAAACTGTTTTTT. Translating it yields CASSLEENEKLFF.

This clone showed up just once. The V call is TRBV7-2, the J call TRBJ2-7; 7 bases are a match to TRBD1. V was pared by 1 base and J by 3 bases, with 3 bases of the junction left unmatched. CDR3 size: 14 residues. Per germline, CDR1 SGHTA and CDR2 FQGNSA. The CDR3 DNA follows: TGTGCCAGCAGCTTAGATCACAGGGGCTACGAGCAGTACTTC. Translating it yields CASSLDHRGYEQYF.

This clone appeared once. The chain combines TRBV6-4 with TRBJ2-1, with D possibly matching TRBD2 (7 bases). The CDR3 runs to 17 residues. V was shortened by 2 bases and J by 0 bases, with 14 bases between the two germline ends. CDR1 MRHNA and CDR2 SNTAGT come from the germline V gene. This CDR3 is CASSDLRGLSSYNEQFF. DNA of the CDR3: TGTGCCAGCAGTGACCTGCGGGGGCTTAGCTCCTACAATGAGCAGTTCTTC.

The CDR3 loop is CASRAVIAGAYEQYF. DNA for the CDR3: TGCGCCAGCAGGGCCGTCATAGCGGGGGCCTACGAGCAGTACTTC. V usage is TRBV5-1 and J usage is TRBJ2-7; 9 bases agree with TRBD2. Germline assignment: CDR1 SGHRS and CDR2 YFSETQ. The CDR3 contains 15 residues. Unmatched junction bases numbered 8, after V lost 5 bases and J lost 2 bases.

This chain joins TRBV6-1 and TRBJ1-2, with 11 bases that match TRBD1. CDR3 length: 14 amino acids. Trimming took 8 bases from V and 3 from J; bases not matched to a gene: 5. CDR1 and CDR2 (germline): MNHNS, SASEGT. Here the CDR3 DNA reads TGTGCCAGCGGGGGGGACAGGGGGTACTATGGCTACACCTTC. Its translation: CASGGDRGYYGYTF.